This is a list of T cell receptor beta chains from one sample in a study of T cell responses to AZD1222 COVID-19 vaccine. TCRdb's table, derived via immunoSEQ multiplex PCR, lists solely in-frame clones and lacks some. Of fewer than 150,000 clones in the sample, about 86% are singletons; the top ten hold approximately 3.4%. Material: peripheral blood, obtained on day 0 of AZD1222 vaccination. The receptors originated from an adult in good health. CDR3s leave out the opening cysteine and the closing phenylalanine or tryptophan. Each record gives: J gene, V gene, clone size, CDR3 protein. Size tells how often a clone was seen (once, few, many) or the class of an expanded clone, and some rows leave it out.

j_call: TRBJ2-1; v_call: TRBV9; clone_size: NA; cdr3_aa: ASSAGLSYNEQF
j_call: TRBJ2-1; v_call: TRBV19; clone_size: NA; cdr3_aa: ASSTGTSGRAQF
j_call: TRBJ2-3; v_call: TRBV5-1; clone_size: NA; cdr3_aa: ASSFLRLAATDTQY
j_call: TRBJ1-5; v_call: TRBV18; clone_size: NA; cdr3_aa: ASSGDRVSNQPQH
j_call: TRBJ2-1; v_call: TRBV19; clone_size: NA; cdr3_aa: ASSTVNPNNEQF
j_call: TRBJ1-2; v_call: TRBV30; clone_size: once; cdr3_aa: AWGTVLGGYT
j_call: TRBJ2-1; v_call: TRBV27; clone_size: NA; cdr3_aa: ASSPSPYNEQF
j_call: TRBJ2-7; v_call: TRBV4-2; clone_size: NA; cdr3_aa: ASSQERFDYEQY
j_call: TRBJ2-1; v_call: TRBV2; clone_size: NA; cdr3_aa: ASRGRSREQF
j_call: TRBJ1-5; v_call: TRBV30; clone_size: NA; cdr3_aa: AWSTVGPQH
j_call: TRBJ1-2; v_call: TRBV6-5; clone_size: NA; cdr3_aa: ASSSLGAGNYGYT
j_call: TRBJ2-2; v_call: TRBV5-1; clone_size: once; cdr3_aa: ASSPVGPGTGELF
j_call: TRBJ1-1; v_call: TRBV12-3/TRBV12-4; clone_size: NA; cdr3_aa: ASDSAVVGEAF
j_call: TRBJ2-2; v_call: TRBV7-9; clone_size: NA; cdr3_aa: ASSPQGAGELF
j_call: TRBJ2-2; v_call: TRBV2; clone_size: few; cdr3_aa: ASSDPHRATGELF
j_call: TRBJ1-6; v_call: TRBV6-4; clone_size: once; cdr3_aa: ASSDSGDNSPLH
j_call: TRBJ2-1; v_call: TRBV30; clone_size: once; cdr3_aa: AWSVSPNEQF
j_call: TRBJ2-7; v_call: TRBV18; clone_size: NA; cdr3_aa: ASSPGQGHEQY
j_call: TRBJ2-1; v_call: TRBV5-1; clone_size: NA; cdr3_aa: ASSLAGTGLAGGEQF
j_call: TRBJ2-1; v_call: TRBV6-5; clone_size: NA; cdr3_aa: ASSRTSGSRGEQF
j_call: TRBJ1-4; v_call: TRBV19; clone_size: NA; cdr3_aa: ASSIVGTPNEKLF
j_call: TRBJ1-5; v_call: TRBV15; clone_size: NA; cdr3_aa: ATSRDGSMAQH
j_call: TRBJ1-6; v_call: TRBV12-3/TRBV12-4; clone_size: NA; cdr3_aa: ASSMGGAALH
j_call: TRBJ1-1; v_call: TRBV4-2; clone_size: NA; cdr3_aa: ASSQGGTGHEAF
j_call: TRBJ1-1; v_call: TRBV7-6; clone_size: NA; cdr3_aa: ASSLFQGSTEAF
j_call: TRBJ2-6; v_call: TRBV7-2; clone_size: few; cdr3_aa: ASSIAGTGANVLT
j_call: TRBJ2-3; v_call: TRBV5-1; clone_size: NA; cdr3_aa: ASSPLAGGSSTDTQY
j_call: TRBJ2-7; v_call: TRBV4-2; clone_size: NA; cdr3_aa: ASSQLASGGYEQY
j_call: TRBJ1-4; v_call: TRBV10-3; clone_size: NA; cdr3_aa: AISRDRKTNEKLF
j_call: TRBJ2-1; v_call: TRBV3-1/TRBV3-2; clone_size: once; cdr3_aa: ASSVTTSGLYNEQF
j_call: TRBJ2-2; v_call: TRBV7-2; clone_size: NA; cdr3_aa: ASSQYPGELF
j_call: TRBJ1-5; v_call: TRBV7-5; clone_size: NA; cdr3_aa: VRSLGPDGPDQPQH